These 11 T cell receptor beta chains originate from one sample sequenced in a study of OX40 agonist ivuxolimab in advanced cancers. Assay: immunoSEQ multiplex PCR; the TCRdb copy retains only in-frame clones and omits some. The sample gives about 60,000 clones, 84% of which show up once; approximately 0.61% is in the top ten. The sequencing used CD4+ or CD8+ T cells sorted from blood, collected in a trial of the OX40 agonist ivuxolimab. The receptors shown here come from an adult with an advanced solid tumor such as melanoma, head and neck, liver or kidney cancer.

V and J are TRBV5-4 and TRBJ1-1; no reliable D call. Germline-derived CDR1 and CDR2 are SGHNT and YYREEE (reference sequence). V was clipped by 4 bases and J by 0 bases, with 4 bases between them. This CDR3 comprises 12 residues. The CDR3 nucleotides are TGTGCCAGCAGCCGTATGAACACTGAAGCTTTCTTT. Protein: CASSRMNTEAFF.

J is TRBJ2-1 and V is TRBV6-6, with TRBD1 matching 9 bases. CDR1 is MNHNY and CDR2 is SVGAGI in the germline V gene (reference sequence). There are 14 residues in the CDR3. J was trimmed by 9 bases and V by 4 bases; bases with no gene match: 7. The CDR3 nucleotides read TGTGCCAGCAGTTTGGACGGACAGGGGACTGAGCAGTTCTTC. This translates into CASSLDGQGTEQFF.

The CDR3 DNA reads as TGTGCCAGCAGCAAAGCCTTGCGGGGGCGGAGGACTGAAGCTTTCTTT. Translating gives CASSKALRGRRTEAFF. This chain uses TRBV21-1 with TRBJ1-1. TRBV21-1 is noted as a pseudogene. There are 16 residues in the CDR3.

There are a few counts of this clone. This sequence joins TRBV5-4 and TRBJ2-5; 10 nucleotides align to TRBD1. Per germline, CDR1 SGHNT and CDR2 YYREEE (reference sequence). The CDR3 consists of 15 residues. Unmatched junction bases numbered 8, after V lost 4 bases and J lost 5 bases. The chain's CDR3 is CASSKSTGGGETQYF. CDR3 DNA: TGTGCCAGCAGCAAGTCGACAGGGGGCGGCGAGACCCAGTACTTC.

The CDR3 loop is CASSPSFQGEAFF. CDR3 bases: TGTGCCAGCAGCCCATCCTTCCAGGGGGAGGCTTTCTTT. The chain recombines TRBV9 with TRBJ1-1; 7 nucleotides match TRBD1. Trimming cost V 4 bases and J 11 bases; bases outside gene matches: 11. Germline CDR1 reads SGDLS; CDR2 reads YYNGEE. The CDR3 is made up of 13 amino acids.

This clone was observed once. V usage is TRBV21-1 and J usage is TRBJ1-5. TRBV21-1 is listed as a pseudogene. This CDR3 contains 16 residues. This chain's CDR3 is CASPRWRGGLHQPQHF. The CDR3 nucleotides are TGTGCCAGCCCCCGGTGGCGCGGCGGACTCCATCAGCCCCAGCATTTT.

The chain employs TRBV18 and TRBJ2-3, with D possibly matching TRBD2 (5 bases). The CDR3 is made up of 13 amino acids. Germline V gene sequence: CDR1 KGHSH, CDR2 LQKENI. Trimming stripped 4 bases from V and 3 bases from J, with 8 bases between. The CDR3 DNA reads as TGTGCCAGCTCACTGACTATTACAGATACGCAGTATTTT. The encoded protein is CASSLTITDTQYF.

This sequence joins TRBV11-1 and TRBJ2-1; D tentatively reads TRBD1 or TRBD2 (5 bases each). The CDR3 runs 15 residues. The V end was cut by 5 bases, the J end by 5 bases, with 16 bases between. Germline-derived CDR1 and CDR2 are SGHAT and FQDESV (reference sequence). DNA for the CDR3: TGTGCCAGCAGCCGGGACCTACCAAGTCACAATGAGCAGTTCTTC. This sequence encodes CASSRDLPSHNEQFF. Full variable domain (remainder filled in from reference TRBV11-1 and TRBJ2-1): EAEVAQSPRYKITEKSQAVAFWCDPISGHATLYWYRQILGQGPELLVQFQDESVVDDSQLPKDRFSAERLKGVDSTLKIQPAELGDSAMYLCASSRDLPSHNEQFFGPGTRLTVL.

The rearrangement uses TRBV6-6 and TRBJ2-1; 9 bases map to TRBD2. Looked up from germline, CDR1 is MNHNY and CDR2 is SVGAGI (reference sequence). The V and J ends lost 2 bases and 5 bases, in that order; junction bases with no gene match: 7. The CDR3 loop spans 16 amino acids. The CDR3 DNA reads TGTGCCAGCAGTTACATTTCCCTAGCGGGACACAATGAGCAGTTCTTC. It is translated as CASSYISLAGHNEQFF.

CDR3 protein: CASSQSWNTEAFF. The CDR3 nucleotides are TGCGCCAGCAGCCAGTCCTGGAACACTGAAGCTTTCTTT. The rearrangement links TRBV5-1 to TRBJ1-1; D remains unclear. The CDR3 has 13 residues. Germline CDR1 is SGHRS and CDR2 is YFSETQ. V dropped 4 bases and J dropped 1 base, with 8 bases sitting between them.

This chain links TRBV13 with TRBJ1-2; D gene ambiguous. The germline V and J ends were trimmed by 4 bases and 8 bases, with 14 bases remaining between them. CDR3 length equals 13 residues. From germline, CDR1 is PRHDT and CDR2 FYEKMQ (reference sequence). CDR3 residues: CASSWVRERGYTF. In DNA, the CDR3 is TGTGCCAGCAGCTGGGTGCGCGAGCGAGGCTACACCTTC.